What follows are 11 T cell receptor beta chains derived from one specimen sequenced in a study of sequential checkpoint blockade in melanoma. Sequencing was performed with immunoSEQ multiplex PCR; in TCRdb, only in-frame clones are kept and a portion is missing. The sample has around 30,000 clones, 70% to 90% seen once. Treatment of the sample: randomized to nivolumab then ipilimumab (arm A) or the reverse (arm B). The sample was CD8+ T cells sorted from blood (inferred from file names), taken from a patient given nivolumab and ipilimumab in sequence. Receptor source: a human donor with melanoma.

This rearrangement joins TRBV6-5 to TRBJ1-5, with 7 bases fitting TRBD1. The V segment lost 5 bases and the J segment 7 bases; nucleotides outside the gene matches: 8. The CDR3 contains 14 residues. Germline V lookup: CDR1 MNHEY, CDR2 SVGAGI. The CDR3 sequence is CASSQQGTSQPQHF. The CDR3 region has the DNA TGTGCCAGCAGTCAACAGGGGACTAGCCAGCCCCAGCATTTT.

This rearrangement joins TRBV28 to TRBJ1-5; 9 bases match TRBD1. J was trimmed by 4 bases and V by 4 bases; bases with no gene match: 2. The CDR3 covers 14 residues. In germline, CDR1 is MDHEN, CDR2 SYDVKM. CDR3 in amino acids: CASSWGQGNQPQHF. CDR3 nucleotides: TGTGCCAGCAGTTGGGGACAGGGTAATCAGCCCCAGCATTTT.

The chain combines TRBV5-4 with TRBJ1-2, with a possible D match to TRBD1 (6 bases). V dropped 4 bases and J dropped 2 bases, with 9 bases sitting between them. CDR3 length: 13 residues. CDR1 and CDR2 (germline): SGHNT, YYREEE (reference sequence). CDR3 bases: TGTGCCAGCAGCGTCACAGGGAACTATGGCTACACCTTC. It is translated as CASSVTGNYGYTF.

This clone was seen a few times. CDR3 amino acids: CASTLVGGINEQFF. The DNA for the CDR3 is TGTGCCAGCACCTTAGTCGGAGGGATCAATGAGCAGTTCTTC. The gene calls are TRBV28 and TRBJ2-1; D might be TRBD2 (6 bases). Germline V lookup: CDR1 MDHEN, CDR2 SYDVKM. The CDR3 contains 14 residues. V was trimmed by 7 bases and J by 6 bases, leaving 16 bases between them.

This clone is labeled medium-sized (0.01 to 0.1%). The chain carries TRBV10-1 and TRBJ2-2; 13 positions agree with TRBD2. Germline loops: CDR1 WNHNN, CDR2 SYGVQD (reference sequence). This CDR3 contains 15 residues. With 7 bases clipped from V and 3 bases from J, the junction kept 2 bases outside the gene matches. The CDR3 coding sequence is TGCGCCAGCAACGGACTAGCGGGAGACACCGGGGAGCTGTTTTTT. Its translation: CASNGLAGDTGELFF.

The chain couples TRBV28 to TRBJ2-3; 9 bases fit TRBD2. Germline CDR1 MDHEN, CDR2 SYDVKM. The CDR3 sequence is 21 residues long. The trim removed 4 bases at V and 0 bases at J, leaving 20 bases unmatched. CDR3 nucleotides: TGTGCCAGCAGTTCAGTCCGGCAGGCGTTGCGGGAGGGTTTGAGCACAGATACGCAGTATTTT. Translation gives CASSSVRQALREGLSTDTQYF.

Worth noting for this clone: This may be a read error, as it is one base from a much larger clone. This CDR3 is CASSPRQYTGELFF. CDR3 nucleotides: TGTGCCAGCAGTCCCCGACAGTACACCGGGGAGCTGTTTTTT. The rearrangement links TRBV27 to TRBJ2-2; tentatively, D is TRBD1 (5 bases). Germline V lookup: CDR1 MNHEY, CDR2 SMNVEV (reference sequence). V gave up 5 bases and J gave up 3 bases, with 10 bases separating them. CDR3 size: 14 residues.

The V gene is TRBV7-9, the J gene TRBJ1-2; 7 nucleotides line up with TRBD1. Germline trimming cut 1 base from V and 4 bases from J; bases unmatched to any gene: 9. Germline V lookup: CDR1 SEHNR, CDR2 FQNEAQ (reference sequence). The length of the CDR3 is 16 residues. Here the CDR3 DNA reads TGTGCCAGCAGCTTAGATTCGGGACAGAAATTCTATGGCTACACCTTC. Translating gives CASSLDSGQKFYGYTF.

The chain is built from TRBV27 and TRBJ2-5; TRBD2 agrees at 7 bases. CDR1 is MNHEY and CDR2 is SMNVEV in the germline V gene (reference sequence). The CDR3 length is 16 residues. V shed 5 bases and J 5 bases; nucleotides not matched to a gene: 14. The CDR3 nucleotides are TGTGCCAGCAGTGGACGTAGGGAGTCGCGGGGGGAGACCCAGTACTTC. Its protein is CASSGRRESRGETQYF.

The V call is TRBV7-9, the J call TRBJ1-5; TRBD1 is a possible D gene (6 bases). Germline V CDR1 and CDR2: SEHNR, FQNEAQ (reference sequence). Trimming pared 4 bases from V and 2 bases from J, leaving 6 bases between. There are 13 residues in the CDR3. CDR3 sequence reads: CASSSGGNQPQHF. In nucleotides, the CDR3 is TGTGCCAGCAGCTCAGGGGGCAATCAGCCCCAGCATTTT.

CDR3 region: CASSRTGGGLGPDTQYF. The CDR3 nucleotides read TGTGCCAGCAGCCGTACGGGGGGGGGCCTCGGGCCAGATACGCAGTATTTT. The chain couples TRBV6-4 to TRBJ2-3, with TRBD2 matching 8 bases. CDR1 MRHNA and CDR2 SNTAGT come from the germline V gene. J lost 4 bases, V lost 6 bases, and 15 bases had no gene match. CDR3 length: 17 amino acids.